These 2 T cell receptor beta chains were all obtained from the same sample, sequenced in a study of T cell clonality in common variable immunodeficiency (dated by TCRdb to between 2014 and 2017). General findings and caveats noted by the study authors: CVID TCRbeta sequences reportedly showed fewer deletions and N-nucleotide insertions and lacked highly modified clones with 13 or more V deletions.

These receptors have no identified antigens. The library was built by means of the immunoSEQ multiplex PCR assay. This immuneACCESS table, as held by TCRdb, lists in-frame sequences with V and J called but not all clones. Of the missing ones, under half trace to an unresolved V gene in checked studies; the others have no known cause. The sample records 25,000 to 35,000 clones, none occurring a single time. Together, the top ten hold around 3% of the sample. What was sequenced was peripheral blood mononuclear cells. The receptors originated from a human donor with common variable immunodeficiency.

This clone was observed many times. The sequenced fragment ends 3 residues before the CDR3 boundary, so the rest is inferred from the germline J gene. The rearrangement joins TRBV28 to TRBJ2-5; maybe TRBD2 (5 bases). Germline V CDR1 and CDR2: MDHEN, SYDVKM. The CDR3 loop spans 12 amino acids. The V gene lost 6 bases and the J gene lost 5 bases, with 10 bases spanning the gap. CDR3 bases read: TGTGCCAGCAGCCGGACTGAGGAGACC. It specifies CASSRTEET. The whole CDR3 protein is CASSRTEETQYF.

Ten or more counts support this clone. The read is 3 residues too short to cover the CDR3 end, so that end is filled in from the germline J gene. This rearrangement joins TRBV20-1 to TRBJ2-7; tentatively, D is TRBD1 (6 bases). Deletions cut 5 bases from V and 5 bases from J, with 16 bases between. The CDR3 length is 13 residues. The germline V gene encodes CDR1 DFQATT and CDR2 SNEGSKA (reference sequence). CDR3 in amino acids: CSAERGTRDEQYF. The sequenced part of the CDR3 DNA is TGCAGTGCTGAGAGGGGGACCCGGGACGAG.